This is a list of T cell receptor beta chains from one sample in a study of CD8+CD57+ T cells in acquired aplastic anemia. TCRdb analysed the reads with MiXCR anew, one entry per CDR3 protein. The sample consists of some 120,000 distinct CDR3 sequences, over 45% of them appearing once. The sample consisted of sorted CD4+, CD8+, or CD8+CD57+ T cells (not recorded which) from PBMCs. The receptors come from a human donor in good health, serving as a control. Each CDR3 is given with its conserved first and last residue. The D gene is left open where the match is weak. Rows may omit the clone size; those that give it use once, few, many or a size class.

abundance	v_gene	d_gene	j_gene	CDR3nt	CDR3aa
many	TRBV12-3/TRBV12-4	.	TRBJ1-6	TGTGCCAGCAGTTTGGGGGGGTATAATTCACCCCTCCACTTT	CASSLGGYNSPLHF
.	TRBV15	.	TRBJ1-1	TGTGCCACCAGCAGAGGTACGCTGAACACTGAAGCTTTCTTT	CATSRGTLNTEAFF
many	TRBV14	.	TRBJ1-6	TGTGCCAGCAGCCAACCTTACAGGGAATCACCCCTCCACTTT	CASSQPYRESPLHF
many	TRBV7-3	.	TRBJ2-4	TGTGCCAGCAGCCTCGGGACAACAGCCAAAAACATTCAGTACTTC	CASSLGTTAKNIQYF
many	TRBV2	TRBD1	TRBJ1-2	TGTGCCAGCTACGGGACAGGGGACGCCTCCAACTATGGCTACACCTTC	CASYGTGDASNYGYTF
many	TRBV10-3	.	TRBJ1-1	TGTGCCATCAGGTTGGTAGCCCAATCGAACACTGAAGCTTTCTTT	CAIRLVAQSNTEAFF
.	TRBV20-1	.	TRBJ1-1	TGCAGTGCTAGAGATGGGACGAACACTGAAGCTTTCTTT	CSARDGTNTEAFF
few	TRBV20-1	.	TRBJ2-5	TGCAGTACCACGGGAGACAGGGCCCCTCAAGAGACCCAGTACTTC	CSTTGDRAPQETQYF
.	TRBV29-1	.	TRBJ2-1	TGCAGCGTTGAAGCCCAGGATCCCGGGAGCTCCTACAATGAGCAGTTCTTC	CSVEAQDPGSSYNEQFF
many	TRBV19	.	TRBJ2-4	TGTGCCAGTAGTTCCGAGGGGACTTTAGCCAAAAACATTCAGTACTTC	CASSSEGTLAKNIQYF
few	TRBV2	.	TRBJ2-7	TGTGCCAGCGGCCTCGGGGAGCAGTACTTC	CASGLGEQYF
many	TRBV5-1	.	TRBJ2-1	TGCGCCAGCACTATTTTCGGGGAAACCAAGGGGAATGAGCAGTTCTTC	CASTIFGETKGNEQFF
.	TRBV12-3/TRBV12-4	TRBD2	TRBJ2-7	TGTGCCAGCAGGGAACTAGCGGGGGTAACGGGTGTCCTTTACGAGCAGTACTTC	CASRELAGVTGVLYEQYF
few	TRBV15	.	TRBJ1-1	TGTGCCACCAGCAGAGATCACAGGGTCGCCACTGAAGCTTTCTTT	CATSRDHRVATEAFF
.	TRBV27	.	TRBJ2-1	TGTGCCAGCAATTGGGACCCCCCAGCAGCGTACTACAATGAGCAGTTCTTC	CASNWDPPAAYYNEQFF
.	TRBV5-1	.	TRBJ1-1	TGCGCCAGCAGCCGGAACAGTAACACTGAAGCTTTCTTT	CASSRNSNTEAFF
few	TRBV7-2	.	TRBJ1-6	TGTGCCAGCAGCCAAGGTGGGTGGGGATCCCTCCACTTT	CASSQGGWGSLHF
few	TRBV29-1	.	TRBJ2-7	TGCAGCGTTTTTGGTGACTACGAGCAGTACTTC	CSVFGDYEQYF
.	TRBV7-2	TRBD1	TRBJ2-5	TGTGCCAGCAGCTGGACAGGGGTACAAGAGACCCAGTACTTC	CASSWTGVQETQYF
.	TRBV4-2	.	TRBJ1-5	TGTGCCAGCAGCCAAGAGTCCGGGACCCCGAGTCAGCCCCAGCATTTT	CASSQESGTPSQPQHF
many	TRBV11-2	.	TRBJ1-2	TGTGCCAGCAGCTTAGAGGGGCAGGTCCTAGGGTATGGCTACACCTTC	CASSLEGQVLGYGYTF
.	TRBV7-3	.	TRBJ2-5	TGTGCCAGCAGCCAAGGGGGTGGGATACAAGAGACCCAGTACTTC	CASSQGGGIQETQYF
.	TRBV7-2	TRBD1	TRBJ1-5	TGTGCCAGCAGCTTAGTCGGGACAGGGGAACAGCCCCAGCATTTT	CASSLVGTGEQPQHF
many	TRBV6-5	TRBD2	TRBJ2-1	TGTGCCAGCAGTTACCGGGGGGGGTCCCATGAGCAGTTCTTC	CASSYRGGSHEQFF
many	TRBV11-3	.	TRBJ1-1	TGTGCCAGCAGCTTAGGTCAGGGGTCAACGAACACTGAAGCTTTCTTT	CASSLGQGSTNTEAFF